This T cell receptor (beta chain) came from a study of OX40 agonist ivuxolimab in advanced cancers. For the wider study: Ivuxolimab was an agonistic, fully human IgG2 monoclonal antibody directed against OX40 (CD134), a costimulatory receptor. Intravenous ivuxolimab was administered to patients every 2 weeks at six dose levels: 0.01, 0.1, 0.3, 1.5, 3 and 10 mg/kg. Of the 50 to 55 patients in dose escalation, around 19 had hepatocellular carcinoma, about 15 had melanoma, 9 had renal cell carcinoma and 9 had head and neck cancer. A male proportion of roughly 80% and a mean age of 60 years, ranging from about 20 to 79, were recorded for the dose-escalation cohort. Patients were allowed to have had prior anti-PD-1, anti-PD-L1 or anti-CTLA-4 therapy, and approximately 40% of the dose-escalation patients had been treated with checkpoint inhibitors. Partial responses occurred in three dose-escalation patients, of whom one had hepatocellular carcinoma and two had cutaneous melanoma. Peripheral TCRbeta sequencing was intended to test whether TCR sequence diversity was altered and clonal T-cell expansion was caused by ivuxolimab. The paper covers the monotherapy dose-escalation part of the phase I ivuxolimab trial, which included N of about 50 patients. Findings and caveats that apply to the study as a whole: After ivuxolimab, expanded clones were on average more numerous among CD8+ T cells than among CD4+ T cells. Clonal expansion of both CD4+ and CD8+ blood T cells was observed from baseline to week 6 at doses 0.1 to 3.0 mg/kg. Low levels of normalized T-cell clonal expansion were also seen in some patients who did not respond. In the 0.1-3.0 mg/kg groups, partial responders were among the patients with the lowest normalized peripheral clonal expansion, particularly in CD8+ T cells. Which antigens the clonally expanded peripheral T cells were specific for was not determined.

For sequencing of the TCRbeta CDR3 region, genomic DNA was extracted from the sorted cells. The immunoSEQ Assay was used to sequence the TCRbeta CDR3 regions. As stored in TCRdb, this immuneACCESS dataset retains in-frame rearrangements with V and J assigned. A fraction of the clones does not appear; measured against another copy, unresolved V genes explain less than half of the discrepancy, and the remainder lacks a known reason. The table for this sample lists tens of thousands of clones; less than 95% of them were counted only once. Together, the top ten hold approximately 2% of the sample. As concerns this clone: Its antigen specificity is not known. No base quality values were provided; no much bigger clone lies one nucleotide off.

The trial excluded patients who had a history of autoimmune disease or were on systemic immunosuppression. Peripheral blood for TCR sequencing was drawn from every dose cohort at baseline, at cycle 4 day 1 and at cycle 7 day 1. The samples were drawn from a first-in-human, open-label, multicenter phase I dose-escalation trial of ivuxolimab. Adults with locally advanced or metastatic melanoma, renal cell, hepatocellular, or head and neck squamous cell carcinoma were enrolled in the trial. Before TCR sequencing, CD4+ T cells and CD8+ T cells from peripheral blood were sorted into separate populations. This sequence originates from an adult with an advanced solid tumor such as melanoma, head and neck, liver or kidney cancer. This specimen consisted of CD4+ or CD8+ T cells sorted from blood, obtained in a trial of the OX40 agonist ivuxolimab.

The CDR3 in this case is CASSTRGWNQPQHF. The base sequence is TGTGCCAGTAGTACTCGGGGCTGGAATCAGCCCCAGCATTTT. Recombination joined TRBV19 with TRBJ1-5; a tentative D call is TRBD1 (5 bases match). V loses 4 bases, J loses 4 bases, and the germline ends lie 11 bases apart. The CDR3 starts with the cysteine, ends with the phenylalanine, and has 14 residues. The entry retains the CDR3 DNA only, 42 bases that are in frame from base 1. CDR1 LNHDA and CDR2 SQIVND are derived from the germline V gene (reference sequence). This CDR3, with the reference TRBV19 and TRBJ1-5 proteins standing in past its ends, gives the full variable domain DGGITQSPKYLFRKEGQNVTLSCEQNLNHDAMYWYRQDPGQGLRLIYYSQIVNDFQKGDIAEGYSVSREKKESFPLTVTSAQKNPTAFYLCASSTRGWNQPQHFGDGTRLSIL.